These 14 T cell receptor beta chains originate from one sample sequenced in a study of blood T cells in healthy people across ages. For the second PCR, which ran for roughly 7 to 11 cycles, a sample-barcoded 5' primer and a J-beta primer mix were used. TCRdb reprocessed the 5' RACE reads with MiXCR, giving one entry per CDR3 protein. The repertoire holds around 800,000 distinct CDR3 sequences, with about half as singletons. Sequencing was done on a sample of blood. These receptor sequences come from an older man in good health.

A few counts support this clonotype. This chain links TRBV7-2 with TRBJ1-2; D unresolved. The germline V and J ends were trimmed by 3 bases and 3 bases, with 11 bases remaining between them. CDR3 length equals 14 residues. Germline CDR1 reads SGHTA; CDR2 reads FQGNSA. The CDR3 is CASSFPRSDYGYTF. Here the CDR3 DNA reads TGTGCCAGCAGCTTTCCGAGGTCGGACTATGGCTACACCTTC.

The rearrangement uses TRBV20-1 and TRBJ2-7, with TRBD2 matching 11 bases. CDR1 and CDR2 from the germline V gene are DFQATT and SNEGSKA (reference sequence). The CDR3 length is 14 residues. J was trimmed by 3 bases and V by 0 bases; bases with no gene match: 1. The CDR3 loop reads CSARDTSGSYEQYF. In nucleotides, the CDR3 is TGCAGTGCTAGAGATACTAGCGGGAGCTACGAGCAGTACTTC.

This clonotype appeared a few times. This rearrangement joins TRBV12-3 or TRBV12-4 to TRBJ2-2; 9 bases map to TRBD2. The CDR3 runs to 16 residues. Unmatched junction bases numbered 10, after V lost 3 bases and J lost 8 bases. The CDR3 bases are TGTGCCAGCAGTTTTTATGGCGGGAGGGCCTTTGGGGAGCTGTTTTTT. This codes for CASSFYGGRAFGELFF.

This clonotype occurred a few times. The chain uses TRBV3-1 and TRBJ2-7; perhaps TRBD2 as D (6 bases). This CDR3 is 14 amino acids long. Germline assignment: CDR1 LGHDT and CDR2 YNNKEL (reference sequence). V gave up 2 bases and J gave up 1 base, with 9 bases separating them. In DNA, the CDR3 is TGTGCCAGCAGCCAATTAGCGGTTTCCTACGAGCAGTACTTC. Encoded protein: CASSQLAVSYEQYF.

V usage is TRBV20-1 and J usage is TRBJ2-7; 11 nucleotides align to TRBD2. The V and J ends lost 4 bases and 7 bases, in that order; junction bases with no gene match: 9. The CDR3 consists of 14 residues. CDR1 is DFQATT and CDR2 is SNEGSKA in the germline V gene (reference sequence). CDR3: CSATLAGGPEEQYF. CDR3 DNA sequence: TGCAGTGCTACCTTAGCGGGAGGGCCGGAAGAGCAGTACTTC.

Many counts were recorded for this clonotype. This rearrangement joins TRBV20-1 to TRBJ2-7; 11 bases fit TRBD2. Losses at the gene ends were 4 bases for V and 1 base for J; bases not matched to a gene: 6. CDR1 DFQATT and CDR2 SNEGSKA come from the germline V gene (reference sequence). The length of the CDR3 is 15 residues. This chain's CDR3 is CSATPSGRPSYEQYF. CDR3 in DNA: TGCAGTGCTACCCCTAGCGGGAGGCCTTCCTACGAGCAGTACTTC.

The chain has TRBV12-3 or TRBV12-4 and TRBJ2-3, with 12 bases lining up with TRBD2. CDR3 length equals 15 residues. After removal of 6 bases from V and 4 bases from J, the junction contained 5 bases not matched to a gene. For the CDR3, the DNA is TGTGCCAGCAGGTCTAGCGGGAGGGGTTCAGATACGCAGTATTTT. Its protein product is CASRSSGRGSDTQYF.

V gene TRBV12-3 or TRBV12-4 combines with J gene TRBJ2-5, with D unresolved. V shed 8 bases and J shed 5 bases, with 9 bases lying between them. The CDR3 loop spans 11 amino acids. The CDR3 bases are TGTGCCAGCCTTTTCTCGGAGACCCAGTACTTC. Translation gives CASLFSETQYF.

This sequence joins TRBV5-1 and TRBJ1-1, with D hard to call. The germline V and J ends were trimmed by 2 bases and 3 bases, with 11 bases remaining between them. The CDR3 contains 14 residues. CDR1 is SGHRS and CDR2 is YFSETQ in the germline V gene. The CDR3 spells CASSLGWSDTEAFF. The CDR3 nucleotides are TGCGCCAGCAGCTTAGGGTGGAGCGACACTGAAGCTTTCTTT.

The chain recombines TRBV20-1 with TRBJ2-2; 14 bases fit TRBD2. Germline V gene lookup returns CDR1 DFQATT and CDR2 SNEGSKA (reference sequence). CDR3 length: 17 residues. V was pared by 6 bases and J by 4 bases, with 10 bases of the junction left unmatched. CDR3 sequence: CSATRRLAGGLTGELFF. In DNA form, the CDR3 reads TGCAGTGCCACCAGGCGACTAGCGGGGGGGCTCACCGGGGAGCTGTTTTTT.

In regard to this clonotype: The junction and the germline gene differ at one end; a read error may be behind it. CDR3 sequence reads: CASSWGGRAVQETLYF. The CDR3, as DNA: TGTGCCAGCAGTTGGGGCGGGAGGGCCGTACAAGAGACCCTGTACTTC. The chain uses TRBV12-3 or TRBV12-4 and TRBJ2-5, with 9 bases aligning to TRBD2. This CDR3 region has 16 residues.

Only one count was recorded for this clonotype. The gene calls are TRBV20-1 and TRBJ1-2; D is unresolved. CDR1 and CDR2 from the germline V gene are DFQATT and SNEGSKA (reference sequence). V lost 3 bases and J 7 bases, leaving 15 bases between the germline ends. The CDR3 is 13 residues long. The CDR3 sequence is CSARSQTGPGYTF. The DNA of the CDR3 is TGCAGTGCTAGGAGTCAGACGGGCCCTGGCTACACCTTC.

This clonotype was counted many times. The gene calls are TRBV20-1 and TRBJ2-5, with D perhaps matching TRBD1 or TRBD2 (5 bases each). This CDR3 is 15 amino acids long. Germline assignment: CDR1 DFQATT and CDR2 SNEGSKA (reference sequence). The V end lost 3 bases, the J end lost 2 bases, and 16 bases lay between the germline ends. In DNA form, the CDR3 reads TGCAGTGCTAGTCTTTTCCGGGGCCGTCAAGAGACCCAGTACTTC. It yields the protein CSASLFRGRQETQYF.

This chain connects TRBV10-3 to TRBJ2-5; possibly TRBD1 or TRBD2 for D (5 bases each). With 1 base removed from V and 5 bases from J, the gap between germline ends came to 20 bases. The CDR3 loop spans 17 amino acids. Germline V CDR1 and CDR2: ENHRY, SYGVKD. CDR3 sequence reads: CAISEWDPKAGTETQYF. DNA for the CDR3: TGTGCCATCAGTGAGTGGGACCCAAAGGCAGGGACGGAGACCCAGTACTTC.